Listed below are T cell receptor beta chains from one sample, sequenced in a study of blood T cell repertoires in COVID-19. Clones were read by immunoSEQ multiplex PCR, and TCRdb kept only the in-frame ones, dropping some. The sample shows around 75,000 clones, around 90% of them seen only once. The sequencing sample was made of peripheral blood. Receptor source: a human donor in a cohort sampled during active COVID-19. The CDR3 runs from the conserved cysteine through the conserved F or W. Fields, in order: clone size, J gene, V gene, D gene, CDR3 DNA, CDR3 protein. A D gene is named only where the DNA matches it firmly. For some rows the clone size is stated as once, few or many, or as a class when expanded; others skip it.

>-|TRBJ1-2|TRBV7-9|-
TGTGCCAGCACCGGAAGGGGCAGACTCCCTAACTATGGCTACACCTTC
CASTGRGRLPNYGYTF
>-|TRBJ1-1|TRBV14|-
TGTGCCAGCAGCCTACTTAGGACAGACACTGAAGCTTTCTTT
CASSLLRTDTEAFF
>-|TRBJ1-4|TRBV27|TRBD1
TGTGCCAGCAGTCGAACAGGGGGCAATGAAAAACTGTTTTTT
CASSRTGGNEKLFF
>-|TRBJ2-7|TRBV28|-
TGTGCCAGCAGTCCCGGTCGCTCCTACGAGCAGTACTTC
CASSPGRSYEQYF
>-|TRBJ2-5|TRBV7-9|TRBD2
TGTGCCAGCAGCAAGGGGACTAGCTTTTCAGAGACCCAGTACTTC
CASSKGTSFSETQYF
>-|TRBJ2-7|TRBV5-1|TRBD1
TGCGCCAGCAGCTTGGGGCAGGGGGCAAGGGAGCAGTACTTC
CASSLGQGAREQYF
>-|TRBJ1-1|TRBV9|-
TGTGCCAGCAGCCGAGAGCTTAACACTGAAGCTTTCTTT
CASSRELNTEAFF
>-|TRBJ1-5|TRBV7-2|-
TGTGCCAGCAGCTTAGAGCTCTTTAACAGGAACCAGCATTTT
CASSLELFNRNQHF
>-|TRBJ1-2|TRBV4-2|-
TGTGCCAGCAGCCAAGAGACAGCCTCTAACTATGGCTACACCTTC
CASSQETASNYGYTF
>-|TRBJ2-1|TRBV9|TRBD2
TGTGCCAGCAGCTTCGGGACTAGCGGCCACAATGAGCAGTTCTTC
CASSFGTSGHNEQFF
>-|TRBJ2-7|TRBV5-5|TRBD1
TGTGCCAGCAGCGCCGGGACAGGACCCATCTACGAGCAGTACTTC
CASSAGTGPIYEQYF
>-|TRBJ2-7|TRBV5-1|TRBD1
TGCGCCAGCAGATCCGGGACAGGGGGCTCCTACGAGCAGTACTTC
CASRSGTGGSYEQYF
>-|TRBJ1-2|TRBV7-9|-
TGTGCCAGCAGCGGCGGCCCAGGGGACAACTATGGCTACACCTTC
CASSGGPGDNYGYTF
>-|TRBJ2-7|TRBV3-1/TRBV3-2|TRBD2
TGTGCCAGCAGCCAAGACGCTAGCGGGACTAGCTCCTACGAGCAGTACTTC
CASSQDASGTSSYEQYF
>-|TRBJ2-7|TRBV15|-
TGTGCCACCAGCACACAGGGAAGGACCTACGAGCAGTACTTC
CATSTQGRTYEQYF
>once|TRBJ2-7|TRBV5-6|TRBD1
TGTGCCAGCAGCGTTGGGACAGGGGATTACGAGCAGTACTTC
CASSVGTGDYEQYF